The T cell receptor (beta chain) under discussion was sequenced for a study of blood T cell repertoires in COVID-19. Per the original data handling: Researchers report that nucleated cell counts were estimated from reference gene primer amplification. Some clones are missing from TCRdb's copy, which holds only in-frame ones; the method was immunoSEQ multiplex PCR. V, J and clone size are taken as reported in that table, and D and trimming were inferred from the DNA itself. The repertoire holds 200,000 to 250,000 clones, about 83% seen once, with around 5.2% in the top ten. This TCR was recovered from a human donor in a cohort sampled during active COVID-19. Sequencing used peripheral blood.

CDR3 coding DNA: TGTGCCAGCAGCCACCTCCAGGGGATCTCCTACAATGAGCAGTTCTTC. Its translation: CASSHLQGISYNEQFF. The chain joins TRBV3-1 (or the pseudogene TRBV3-2) to TRBJ2-1, with D possibly TRBD1 on 6 matching bases. CDR1 and CDR2 (germline): LGHDT, YNNKEL (reference sequence). V was clipped by 3 bases and J by 0 bases, with 12 bases between them. The CDR3 runs 16 residues.